The clone carrying this T cell receptor beta chain was recorded many times. Antigen: not known. This sample was taken from a study of tumor-infiltrating lymphocytes in primary liver carcinoma. At the level of the study: Tumor stage was T1-T3 N0M0, and tumor size was roughly 4 to 10 cm across.

A constant-region primer served to make TCR beta cDNA from approximately 490 ng total RNA. Sequencing libraries for TCR beta derived from three nested multiplex PCR rounds that used slightly modified ARM-PCR. TCRdb re-derived calls from the multiplex PCR reads in MiXCR, one entry per CDR3 protein. This sample has roughly 100,000 distinct CDR3 sequences, with around two thirds found just once. DNA and RNA were both co-extracted from approximately 20-30 mg of bulk tissue that had not been sorted. Each of the tumor samples contained in excess of 80% viable tumor cells. The study's findings and limits: The study found tumor-adjacent and tumor-blood pairs overlapped less than tumor region pairs.

Sequenced input: liver tumor tissue from sampling region 5. The sample's subset: tumor region T5, tumor centre. The clonotype originates from a woman aged 55-70 years with primary liver carcinoma and hepatitis B virus infection.

The CDR3 nucleotides are TGTGCCAGCAGCCCTGCTGTGAGCTCTGGAAACACCATATATTTT. It is translated as CASSPAVSSGNTIYF. The J gene is TRBJ1-3, the V gene TRBV14; D is unresolved. V dropped 4 bases and J dropped 0 bases, with 10 bases sitting between them. The CDR3 has 15 residues. The germline CDR1 and CDR2 sequences are SGHDN and FVKESK. Using reference TRBV14 and TRBJ1-3 for the parts outside the CDR3, the full variable domain is EAGVTQFPSHSVIEKGQTVTLRCDPISGHDNLYWYRRVMGKEIKFLLHFVKESKQDESGMPNNRFLAERTGGTYSTLKVQPAELEDSGVYFCASSPAVSSGNTIYFGEGSWLTVV.